This T cell receptor beta chain emerged from a study of graft-versus-host responses after intestinal transplantation. Study-wide results and limits: Within allografts, high graft-versus-host to host-versus-graft clonal ratios were seen among patients with graft-donor T cell macrochimerism.

The data were produced by immunoSEQ multiplex PCR, yet TCRdb's version contains in-frame clones alone and is incomplete. There are around 84,000 clones in the sample; 75% to 90% occur only once, and about a sixth lies in the top ten. The V gene lost 6 bases and the J gene lost 4 bases, with 4 bases spanning the gap. The CDR3 loop spans 11 amino acids. Per the germline V gene, CDR1 is MNHEY and CDR2 is SVGAGI. In the case of this clone: Its matching antigen is unknown.

The sequence derives from a human donor who received an intestinal transplant. The sequencing here drew on unstimulated CD8+ T cells sorted from spleen or lymph node cells, taken before intestinal transplant. The chain joins TRBV6-5 to TRBJ1-3; no definite D call. The CDR3 DNA follows: TGTGCCAGCAGGGCAGGAAACACCATATATTTT. Amino acids: CASRAGNTIYF.